This section outlines one T cell receptor (beta chain) sequence together with its context. Its cognate antigen is unknown. TCRdb's table, derived via immunoSEQ multiplex PCR, lists solely in-frame clones and lacks some. The repertoire holds about 90,000 clones, with 75% to 90% as singletons. With V trimmed by 3 bases and J by 6 bases, 7 bases remained unmatched. CDR1 SGHVS and CDR2 FQNEAQ come from the germline V gene. The CDR3 length is 15 residues. The sample comes from a study of identifying expanded T cells in peripheral blood. Study-level results: Variance in clone template counts between roughly two-week samples significantly increased with total template count across all healthy donors. Technical replicates showed around 1.2 changed clones; approximately 2 weeks roughly 18; four weeks 19.

No infections or other immune events were documented during collection. The chain couples TRBV7-8 to TRBJ2-7; the match to TRBD1 covers 11 bases. This TCR was recovered from a person aged 18-70 years in good health. The specimen sequenced was blood. DNA for the CDR3: TGTGCCAGCAGCTTCCTGGGACAGGGGGATCGCGAGCAGTACTTC. Translated: CASSFLGQGDREQYF.